A selection of T cell receptor beta chains follows, all from one sample in a study of blood T cell repertoires in COVID-19. TCRdb's copy holds only in-frame clones and misses some; the assay was immunoSEQ multiplex PCR. The table records about 200,000 clones, about nine tenths of them present only once. The source material was peripheral blood. These TCRs come from a man between 50 and 59 years old with acute or convalescent COVID-19. CDR3s include the opening cysteine and the closing phenylalanine or tryptophan. Fields, in order: J gene, D gene, V gene, clone size, CDR3 DNA, CDR3 protein. The D gene is left open where the match is weak. Some rows mark clone size as missing; the rest say once, few, many or name a class of expanded clone.

j_call: TRBJ1-3; d_call: TRBD1; v_call: TRBV19; clone_size: NA; cdr3_nt: TGTGCCAGTAGTATCATTCCGGGACAGGCGGAGGACACCATATATTTT; cdr3_aa: CASSIIPGQAEDTIYF
j_call: TRBJ2-6; d_call: NA; v_call: TRBV19; clone_size: NA; cdr3_nt: TGTGCCAGTAGTGCGGGTTCACTCCCTGGGGCCAACGTCCTGACTTTC; cdr3_aa: CASSAGSLPGANVLTF
j_call: TRBJ1-1; d_call: NA; v_call: TRBV7-9; clone_size: NA; cdr3_nt: TGTGCCAGCAGCCGCGGACAGACTTCAAACACTGAAGCTTTCTTT; cdr3_aa: CASSRGQTSNTEAFF
j_call: TRBJ1-1; d_call: TRBD1; v_call: TRBV27; clone_size: NA; cdr3_nt: TGTGCCAGCACCCCACAGGGGGCTCGGACTGAAGCTTTCTTT; cdr3_aa: CASTPQGARTEAFF
j_call: TRBJ1-4; d_call: NA; v_call: TRBV6-2/TRBV6-3; clone_size: NA; cdr3_nt: TGTGCCAGCAGTCATCGGGACACCATAGAAAAACTGTTTTTT; cdr3_aa: CASSHRDTIEKLFF
j_call: TRBJ1-1; d_call: NA; v_call: TRBV5-1; clone_size: NA; cdr3_nt: TGCGCCAGCAGCTCGGGGGTGTCTGAAGCTTTCTTT; cdr3_aa: CASSSGVSEAFF
j_call: TRBJ2-7; d_call: NA; v_call: TRBV5-1; clone_size: NA; cdr3_nt: TGCGCCAGCAGCTTGAACACCGGGACACTTAGTTACGAGCAGTACTTC; cdr3_aa: CASSLNTGTLSYEQYF
j_call: TRBJ2-2; d_call: NA; v_call: TRBV15; clone_size: NA; cdr3_nt: TGTGCCACCAGCAGTCACAGAAACACCGGGGAGCTGTTTTTT; cdr3_aa: CATSSHRNTGELFF
j_call: TRBJ1-5; d_call: NA; v_call: TRBV2; clone_size: NA; cdr3_nt: TGTGCCAGCAGTGAAAACACAGGGAGCAATCAGCCCCAGCATTTT; cdr3_aa: CASSENTGSNQPQHF
j_call: TRBJ1-2; d_call: NA; v_call: TRBV19; clone_size: NA; cdr3_nt: TGTGCCAGTACCGAGGGTCAGTACTATGGCTACACCTTC; cdr3_aa: CASTEGQYYGYTF
j_call: TRBJ1-1; d_call: NA; v_call: TRBV6-2/TRBV6-3; clone_size: once; cdr3_nt: TGTGCCAGCAGCGATCGGGCCCGGGGAGCTTTCTTT; cdr3_aa: CASSDRARGAFF
j_call: TRBJ1-2; d_call: TRBD1; v_call: TRBV19; clone_size: NA; cdr3_nt: TGTGCCAGTAGTCCGCGACAGGGGGCAGGGGGCTACACCTTC; cdr3_aa: CASSPRQGAGGYTF
j_call: TRBJ1-2; d_call: NA; v_call: TRBV14; clone_size: NA; cdr3_nt: TGTGCCAGCAGCCAGGGGGCCGGGACAACTAACTATGGCTACACCTTC; cdr3_aa: CASSQGAGTTNYGYTF
j_call: TRBJ1-1; d_call: NA; v_call: TRBV5-4; clone_size: NA; cdr3_nt: TGTGCCAGCACCTGGGGGGGTACCACTGAAGCTTTCTTT; cdr3_aa: CASTWGGTTEAFF
j_call: TRBJ1-6; d_call: TRBD1; v_call: TRBV5-1; clone_size: NA; cdr3_nt: TGCGCCAGCAGCCCCCGGGACAGCCCCTCTAATTCACCCCTCCACTTT; cdr3_aa: CASSPRDSPSNSPLHF